The 31 T cell receptor beta chains in this list originate from one sample, sequenced in a study of early T cells in non-severe SARS-CoV-2 infection. TCRdb fed the 5' RACE reads into MiXCR, producing one record per CDR3 protein. The sample yields roughly 110,000 distinct CDR3 sequences, approximately 10% seen once. Sequencing was done on a sample of whole blood. All receptors derive from an adult who was a healthcare worker with PCR-confirmed SARS-CoV-2 infection or an uninfected control (not recorded which).

The sample holds many counts of this clonotype. The chain carries TRBV7-9 and TRBJ2-6; D gene unclear. Germline values: CDR1 SEHNR, CDR2 FQNEAQ (reference sequence). V lost 6 bases to trimming and J lost 0 bases, with 3 bases between them. CDR3 length equals 13 residues. The CDR3 region is CASRGSGANVLTF. CDR3 bases: TGTGCCAGCAGGGGCTCTGGGGCCAACGTCCTGACTTTC.

This clonotype was counted ten times or more. The rearrangement joins TRBV10-3 to TRBJ2-7; D not resolved. V lost 0 bases to trimming and J lost 0 bases, with 6 bases between them. The CDR3 totals 14 residues. Germline V lookup: CDR1 ENHRY, CDR2 SYGVKD. The chain's CDR3 is CAISESAASYEQYF. The CDR3 nucleotides are TGTGCCATCAGTGAGTCAGCTGCCTCCTACGAGCAGTACTTC.

This clonotype was detected ten times or more. The J gene is TRBJ2-1, the V gene TRBV6-2 or TRBV6-3; a possible D gene is TRBD2 (6 bases). V was cut by 4 bases and J by 7 bases, with 17 bases left in between. The CDR3 runs 15 residues. Germline loops: CDR1 MNHEY, CDR2 SVGEGT. In DNA, the CDR3 is TGTGCCAGCAGTTTATCGGACCCCGGGGGAAATGAGCAGTTCTTC. Residues: CASSLSDPGGNEQFF.

In its sample, this clonotype was seen a few times. The CDR3 nucleotides are TGTGCCAGCAGCTTAAACGAGGGCATATGGAATGAGCAGTTCTTC. This translates into CASSLNEGIWNEQFF. This chain links TRBV13 with TRBJ2-1; a weak D match, TRBD2 (5 bases). The germline V gene encodes CDR1 PRHDT and CDR2 FYEKMQ (reference sequence). CDR3 length: 15 amino acids. Trimming stripped 2 bases from V and 7 bases from J, with 15 bases between.

This clonotype was picked up many times. The chain carries TRBV20-1 and TRBJ1-2; D uncertain. The CDR3 runs 12 residues. In germline, CDR1 is DFQATT, CDR2 SNEGSKA (reference sequence). V lost 6 bases and J 8 bases, leaving 16 bases between the germline ends. The CDR3 here is CSAQYLAAGYTF. The CDR3 nucleotides are TGCAGTGCCCAATACCTTGCAGCGGGCTACACCTTC.

The chain joins TRBV3-1 to TRBJ1-2; 7 positions match TRBD1. The germline V gene has CDR1 LGHDT and CDR2 YNNKEL (reference sequence). CDR3 length: 14 residues. J gave up 3 bases and V 4 bases, and 5 bases lay outside the gene matches. For the CDR3, the DNA is TGTGCCAGCAGCCCGCTGGACAGGCACTATGGCTACACCTTC. Translating it yields CASSPLDRHYGYTF.

This clonotype was recorded many times. The chain joins TRBV2 to TRBJ1-5, with D possibly TRBD1 on 6 matching bases. Trimming removed 7 bases from V and 2 bases from J, with 9 bases in between. The CDR3 runs to 13 residues. Germline CDR1 SNHLY, CDR2 FYNNEI. The CDR3 is CASNREGNQPQHF. DNA of the CDR3: TGTGCCAGCAACAGGGAGGGCAATCAGCCCCAGCATTTT.

This clonotype came up a few times. The J gene is TRBJ1-1, the V gene TRBV5-1; no clear D. The length of the CDR3 is 13 residues. Germline V gene lookup returns CDR1 SGHRS and CDR2 YFSETQ. V dropped 2 bases and J dropped 3 bases, with 8 bases sitting between them. The CDR3 spells CASSFSGDTEAFF. In DNA, the CDR3 is TGCGCCAGCAGCTTTTCTGGGGACACTGAAGCTTTCTTT.

The chain uses TRBV12-3 or TRBV12-4 and TRBJ2-4, with TRBD2 as a possible D gene (6 bases). The V gene lost 6 bases and the J gene lost 5 bases, with 11 bases spanning the gap. The CDR3 has 13 residues. CDR3 bases: TGTGCCAGCAGGACTAGGGCGCAAAACATTCAGTACTTC. As protein: CASRTRAQNIQYF.

This sequence joins TRBV4-1 and TRBJ1-1; D remains unclear. V was cut by 1 base and J by 0 bases, with 6 bases left in between. Germline CDR1 and CDR2: MGHRA and YSYEKL. CDR3 length: 14 amino acids. CDR3 region: CASSQGELNTEAFF. The CDR3 DNA sequence: TGCGCCAGCAGCCAAGGCGAGCTGAACACTGAAGCTTTCTTT.

This clonotype was picked up a small number of times. The chain employs TRBV20-1 and TRBJ2-1; possible D gene TRBD2, 5 bases. The CDR3 consists of 14 residues. The germline gives CDR1 DFQATT, CDR2 SNEGSKA (reference sequence). V was clipped by 2 bases and J by 0 bases, with 8 bases between them. The CDR3 nucleotides read TGCAGTGCTAGACCCGGGGTCTCCTACAATGAGCAGTTCTTC. Encoded protein: CSARPGVSYNEQFF.

This clonotype was counted between two and nine times. V and J are TRBV11-2 and TRBJ2-2; 9 bases match TRBD1. The CDR3 has 18 amino acids. Trimming removed 2 bases from V and 4 bases from J; junction bases left unmatched: 11. Germline CDR1 is SGHAT and CDR2 is FQNNGV. The CDR3 region is CASSLPETGTGFTGELFF. As DNA, the CDR3 is TGTGCCAGCAGCTTACCTGAAACCGGGACAGGGTTCACCGGGGAGCTGTTTTTT.

This clonotype was seen a handful of times. The chain links TRBV29-1 to TRBJ2-3; D is unclear. In germline, CDR1 is SQVTM, CDR2 ANQGSEA. The CDR3 contains 9 residues. The germline V and J ends were trimmed by 7 bases and 5 bases, with 4 bases remaining between them. The CDR3 sequence is CSEGDTQYF. The CDR3 DNA reads TGCAGCGAGGGAGATACGCAGTATTTT.

There are a few counts of this clonotype. V and J are TRBV11-2 and TRBJ2-3, with D perhaps TRBD1 or TRBD2 (5 bases each). The CDR3 loop spans 17 amino acids. V lost 5 bases, J lost 2 bases, and 20 bases lay in between. Germline loops: CDR1 SGHAT, CDR2 FQNNGV. The CDR3 protein is CASSPPPSGPFTDTQYF. As DNA, the CDR3 is TGTGCCAGCAGCCCACCGCCCTCGGGGCCGTTCACAGATACGCAGTATTTT.

About this clonotype: This may stem from a read error, because a much larger clone lies one nucleotide away. The rearrangement joins TRBV20-1 to TRBJ2-2, with TRBD2 matching 7 bases. The germline V gene encodes CDR1 DFQATT and CDR2 SNEGSKA (reference sequence). This CDR3 is built from 16 residues. The CDR3 nucleotides are TGCAGTGCTAGAGATCGCCTAGCGGAGAACACCGGGGAGCCGTTTTTT. Translated: CSARDRLAENTGEPFF.

This rearrangement joins TRBV28 to TRBJ2-7, with 10 bases that match TRBD2. The CDR3 consists of 15 residues. Trimming cost V 3 bases and J 3 bases; bases outside gene matches: 5. CDR1 and CDR2 (germline): MDHEN, SYDVKM. The CDR3 bases are TGTGCCAGCAGTTTGATACTAGCGGGACTCTACGAGCAGTACTTC. This encodes CASSLILAGLYEQYF. Full variable domain (remainder filled in from reference TRBV28 and TRBJ2-7): DVKVTQSSRYLVKRTGEKVFLECVQDMDHENMFWYRQDPGLGLRLIYFSYDVKMKEKGDIPEGYSVSREKKERFSLILESASTNQTSMYLCASSLILAGLYEQYFGPGTRLTVT.

The rearrangement joins TRBV12-3 or TRBV12-4 to TRBJ2-2, with D hard to call. The CDR3 is made up of 12 amino acids. The V gene lost 4 bases and the J gene lost 7 bases, with 7 bases spanning the gap. The CDR3 bases are TGTGCCAGCAGTTCTCGTATCGGGGAGCTGTTTTTT. It translates to CASSSRIGELFF.

V is TRBV30 and J is TRBJ1-1; D remains ambiguous. Germline CDR1 reads GTSNPN; CDR2 reads SVGIG (reference sequence). The CDR3 extends over 13 amino acids. The V end lost 3 bases, the J end lost 4 bases, and 12 bases lay between the germline ends. CDR3 sequence (DNA): TGTGCCTGGAGCTTTATACCGGGCACTGAAGCTTTCTTT. Translating gives CAWSFIPGTEAFF.

This clonotype was seen a handful of times. V is TRBV7-9 and J is TRBJ1-4; no reliable D call. V lost 5 bases to trimming and J lost 8 bases, with 15 bases between them. Germline CDR1 reads SEHNR; CDR2 reads FQNEAQ (reference sequence). The CDR3 length is 14 residues. The CDR3 coding sequence is TGTGCCAGCAGCCGCACTCCGCGAGACGAAAAACTGTTTTTT. Amino acid sequence: CASSRTPRDEKLFF.

The V call is TRBV18, the J call TRBJ2-2; 7 bases match TRBD2. V dropped 8 bases and J dropped 8; count of bases not matched to a gene: 8. Per the germline V gene, CDR1 is KGHSH and CDR2 is LQKENI. The CDR3 covers 13 residues. CDR3 sequence reads: CASRAAGSGELFF. In DNA form, the CDR3 reads TGTGCCAGCCGGGCAGCGGGATCTGGGGAGCTGTTTTTT. The full variable domain, in which reference TRBV18 and TRBJ2-2 provide the parts outside the CDR3, is NAGVMQNPRHLVRRRGQEARLRCSPMKGHSHVYWYRQLPEEGLKFMVYLQKENIIDESGMPKERFSAEFPKEGPSILRIQQVVRGDSAAYFCASRAAGSGELFFGEGSRLTVL.

Only a few counts were recorded for this clonotype. This chain connects TRBV28 to TRBJ2-2; 7 bases are a match to TRBD2. CDR3 length: 13 residues. V shed 7 bases, J shed 5 bases, and the junction held 4 bases outside the gene matches. Germline CDR1 and CDR2: MDHEN and SYDVKM. The chain's CDR3 is CASTWGGTGELFF. The CDR3 DNA follows: TGTGCCAGCACATGGGGGGGTACCGGGGAGCTGTTTTTT.

This clonotype was seen ten or more times. The chain employs TRBV11-2 and TRBJ2-4; D gene ambiguous. V lost 8 bases and J lost 5, with 16 bases in between. This CDR3 has 14 amino acids. Germline lookup yields CDR1 SGHAT and CDR2 FQNNGV. The CDR3 nucleotides read TGTGCCAGCTCTCCCGGGCCCGGAGAAAACATTCAGTACTTC. This gives the protein CASSPGPGENIQYF.

This clonotype was observed at least ten times. V usage is TRBV14 and J usage is TRBJ2-1; 7 positions agree with TRBD2. This CDR3 is 17 amino acids long. With V trimmed by 2 bases and J by 0 bases, 7 bases remained unmatched. CDR1 and CDR2 from the germline V gene are SGHDN and FVKESK. The DNA for the CDR3 is TGTGCCAGCAGCCAATTAGCGGGCCGGACCTCCTACAATGAGCAGTTCTTC. It is translated as CASSQLAGRTSYNEQFF.

The table lists this clonotype with many counts. The chain has TRBV9 and TRBJ2-3; D could derive from TRBD1 or TRBD2 (5 bases each). The V end was cut by 5 bases, the J end by 2 bases, with 6 bases between. Germline V gene sequence: CDR1 SGDLS, CDR2 YYNGEE. The length of the CDR3 is 12 residues. CDR3 sequence (DNA): TGTGCCAGCAGGGGGGACACAGATACGCAGTATTTT. Encoded protein: CASRGDTDTQYF. Together with reference TRBV9 and TRBJ2-3, the CDR3 gives the full variable domain: DSGVTQTPKHLITATGQRVTLRCSPRSGDLSVYWYQQSLDQGLQFLIQYYNGEERAKGNILERFSAQQFPDLHSELNLSSLELGDSALYFCASRGDTDTQYFGPGTRLTVL.

In this sample, this clonotype turned up many times. V gene TRBV6-2 or TRBV6-3 combines with J gene TRBJ2-6; TRBD1 is a possible D gene (6 bases). The V end lost 7 bases, the J end lost 1 base, and 14 bases lay between the germline ends. The CDR3 spans 16 residues. Germline values: CDR1 MNHEY, CDR2 SVGEGT. The CDR3 is CASKNYRVSGANVLTF. The CDR3 DNA follows: TGTGCCAGCAAGAACTACAGGGTGTCTGGGGCCAACGTCCTGACTTTC.

This clonotype was picked up a small number of times. The chain uses TRBV7-9 and TRBJ2-1, with D perhaps matching TRBD2 (5 bases). The CDR3 consists of 14 residues. The ends were cut back, 5 bases at V and 7 bases at J, with 15 bases in the middle. Germline loops: CDR1 SEHNR, CDR2 FQNEAQ (reference sequence). The CDR3 here is CASSQPLAVNEQFF. DNA for the CDR3: TGTGCCAGCAGCCAACCCCTAGCAGTGAATGAGCAGTTCTTC.

Regarding this clonotype: Given a much more abundant clone one base away, this may be a read error. This chain connects TRBV6-5 to TRBJ2-7, with TRBD1 matching 7 bases. This CDR3 is 14 amino acids long. The germline gives CDR1 MNHEY, CDR2 SVGAGI. This CDR3 is CASIPRQGYYERYF. CDR3 sequence (DNA): TGTGCCAGCATACCCAGACAGGGTTACTACGAGCGGTACTTC.

This clonotype was recorded at least ten times. The V and J genes are TRBV2 and TRBJ2-1, with D uncertain. The germline gives CDR1 SNHLY, CDR2 FYNNEI. The V end was cut by 0 bases, the J end by 7 bases, with 16 bases between. This CDR3 spans 16 amino acids. The DNA of the CDR3 is TGTGCCAGCAGTGAAGCGTGGAGTAGCCGAGGAAATGAGCAGTTCTTC. Its protein product is CASSEAWSSRGNEQFF. Filled out from reference TRBV2 and TRBJ2-1, the complete variable domain reads EPEVTQTPSHQVTQMGQEVILRCVPISNHLYFYWYRQILGQKVEFLVSFYNNEISEKSEIFDDQFSVERPDGSNFTLKIRSTKLEDSAMYFCASSEAWSSRGNEQFFGPGTRLTVL.

In this sample, this clonotype turned up many times. The rearrangement joins TRBV6-5 to TRBJ1-1, with D possibly being TRBD1 (5 bases). Germline loops: CDR1 MNHEY, CDR2 SVGAGI. V was pared by 7 bases and J by 1 base, with 13 bases between. The CDR3 contains 14 residues. In DNA form, the CDR3 reads TGTGCCAGCACCAGCCCTGGGGGGAACACTGAAGCTTTCTTT. It yields the protein CASTSPGGNTEAFF.

This chain connects TRBV7-2 to TRBJ2-7; the D call may be TRBD1 or TRBD2 (6 bases each). V lost 5 bases to trimming and J lost 4 bases, with 18 bases between them. This CDR3 has 15 amino acids. CDR1 SGHTA and CDR2 FQGNSA come from the germline V gene. CDR3: CASSPTGGTIYEQYF. CDR3 nucleotide sequence: TGTGCCAGCAGCCCTACCGGAGGGACAATATACGAGCAGTACTTC. Full variable domain (remainder filled in from reference TRBV7-2 and TRBJ2-7): GAGVSQSPSNKVTEKGKDVELRCDPISGHTALYWYRQSLGQGLEFLIYFQGNSAPDKSGLPSDRFSAERTGGSVSTLTIQRTQQEDSAVYLCASSPTGGTIYEQYFGPGTRLTVT.

This rearrangement joins TRBV9 to TRBJ2-1, with a possible D match to TRBD1 (6 bases). The V end was cut by 7 bases, the J end by 4 bases, with 6 bases between. Germline values: CDR1 SGDLS, CDR2 YYNGEE. This CDR3 spans 11 amino acids. DNA of the CDR3: TGTGCCAGCCAGGGGTACAATGAGCAGTTCTTC. Translation gives CASQGYNEQFF.